This is a list of T cell receptor beta chains from one sample in a study of vaccination and CD4 T cells after COVID-19. Via MiXCR, TCRdb re-called the PCR reads, giving one row per CDR3 protein. The repertoire holds 15,000 to 20,000 distinct CDR3 sequences, with approximately 50% as singletons. These TCRs' antigens remain unknown. Sequenced: CD4+ T cells from blood, cultured in vitro. These receptors were taken from a human donor who had recovered from COVID-19. CDR3s include the opening cysteine and the closing phenylalanine or tryptophan. The D gene is left open where the match is weak. Expanded clones are given a class, and other clones once, few, many or no size at all.

V gene: TRBV20-1
clone size: -
D gene: -
CDR3 length: 16
J gene: TRBJ2-1
CDR3 protein: CSAKDRGTDSYNEQFF
CDR3 DNA: TGCAGTGCCAAGGATCGGGGGACCGACTCCTACAATGAGCAGTTCTTC

V gene: TRBV15
clone size: -
D gene: -
CDR3 length: 15
J gene: TRBJ2-1
CDR3 protein: CATSRNLLDGNEQFF
CDR3 DNA: TGTGCCACCAGCAGAAATCTTCTGGACGGGAATGAGCAGTTCTTC

V gene: TRBV20-1
clone size: -
D gene: TRBD2
CDR3 length: 14
J gene: TRBJ2-7
CDR3 protein: CSASRLAETYEQYF
CDR3 DNA: TGCAGTGCTAGTCGACTAGCGGAGACCTACGAGCAGTACTTC

V gene: TRBV19
clone size: -
D gene: TRBD2
CDR3 length: 14
J gene: TRBJ2-1
CDR3 protein: CASSIATSGSGQFF
CDR3 DNA: TGTGCCAGTAGTATAGCGACTAGCGGGAGTGGGCAGTTCTTC

V gene: TRBV20-1
clone size: few
D gene: -
CDR3 length: 13
J gene: TRBJ1-1
CDR3 protein: CSAHMGGDTEAFF
CDR3 DNA: TGCAGTGCCCACATGGGGGGGGACACTGAAGCTTTCTTT

V gene: TRBV7-8
clone size: -
D gene: TRBD2
CDR3 length: 17
J gene: TRBJ2-1
CDR3 protein: CASSPRGISGADNEQFF
CDR3 DNA: TGTGCCAGCAGCCCCCGGGGTATTAGCGGGGCAGACAATGAGCAGTTCTTC

V gene: TRBV6-5
clone size: -
D gene: -
CDR3 length: 15
J gene: TRBJ1-6
CDR3 protein: CASSYQTSHNSPLHF
CDR3 DNA: TGTGCCAGCAGTTACCAGACAAGCCATAATTCACCCCTCCACTTT

V gene: TRBV15
clone size: -
D gene: TRBD1
CDR3 length: 15
J gene: TRBJ1-5
CDR3 protein: CATSVGTGDNQPQHF
CDR3 DNA: TGTGCCACCAGTGTAGGGACAGGGGACAATCAGCCCCAGCATTTT

V gene: TRBV28
clone size: -
D gene: -
CDR3 length: 16
J gene: TRBJ2-7
CDR3 protein: CASSPVNSAGSYEQYF
CDR3 DNA: TGTGCCAGCAGCCCGGTCAATTCGGCGGGATCCTACGAGCAGTACTTC

V gene: TRBV6-5
clone size: once
D gene: -
CDR3 length: 17
J gene: TRBJ2-1
CDR3 protein: CASSYSKGRASYNEQFF
CDR3 DNA: TGTGCCAGCAGTTACTCGAAAGGTAGGGCGTCCTACAATGAGCAGTTCTTC

V gene: TRBV20-1
clone size: -
D gene: -
CDR3 length: 15
J gene: TRBJ2-7
CDR3 protein: CSARDGGRNPYEQYF
CDR3 DNA: TGCAGTGCTAGAGATGGGGGCAGAAACCCCTACGAGCAGTACTTC

V gene: TRBV24-1
clone size: -
D gene: TRBD1
CDR3 length: 16
J gene: TRBJ2-1
CDR3 protein: CATSDNRDRDPDEQFF
CDR3 DNA: TGTGCCACCAGTGATAACCGGGACAGGGATCCTGATGAGCAGTTCTTC

V gene: TRBV20-1
clone size: -
D gene: -
CDR3 length: 14
J gene: TRBJ2-1
CDR3 protein: CSASRDAYYNEQFF
CDR3 DNA: TGCAGTGCCAGCCGGGACGCGTACTACAATGAGCAGTTCTTC

V gene: TRBV7-2
clone size: -
D gene: TRBD1
CDR3 length: 15
J gene: TRBJ1-2
CDR3 protein: CASSRPGTAAYGYTF
CDR3 DNA: TGTGCCAGCAGCCGTCCCGGGACAGCTGCCTATGGCTACACCTTC

V gene: TRBV6-2/TRBV6-3
clone size: few
D gene: -
CDR3 length: 15
J gene: TRBJ2-5
CDR3 protein: CASSPRPVRGETQYF
CDR3 DNA: TGTGCCAGCAGTCCCAGGCCCGTTAGGGGGGAGACCCAGTACTTC

V gene: TRBV7-8
clone size: few
D gene: TRBD1
CDR3 length: 15
J gene: TRBJ1-2
CDR3 protein: CASSSSSQGAGGYTF
CDR3 DNA: TGTGCCAGCAGCTCATCGTCACAGGGGGCTGGGGGCTACACCTTC

V gene: TRBV20-1
clone size: -
D gene: TRBD2
CDR3 length: 15
J gene: TRBJ2-2
CDR3 protein: CSARQLAGGTGELFF
CDR3 DNA: TGCAGTGCTAGACAGTTAGCGGGGGGCACCGGGGAGCTGTTTTTT

V gene: TRBV4-2
clone size: -
D gene: -
CDR3 length: 14
J gene: TRBJ2-2
CDR3 protein: CASSPKVGIGELFF
CDR3 DNA: TGTGCCAGCAGCCCAAAGGTGGGCATCGGGGAGCTGTTTTTT

V gene: TRBV7-6
clone size: few
D gene: -
CDR3 length: 15
J gene: TRBJ2-3
CDR3 protein: CASSFTGSSTDTQYF
CDR3 DNA: TGTGCCAGCAGCTTCACCGGGTCTAGCACAGATACGCAGTATTTT

V gene: TRBV21-1
clone size: few
D gene: -
CDR3 length: 16
J gene: TRBJ1-1
CDR3 protein: CASSKCWQGATTEAFF
CDR3 DNA: TGTGCCAGCAGCAAATGTTGGCAGGGGGCCACCACTGAAGCTTTCTTT

V gene: TRBV20-1
clone size: -
D gene: TRBD2
CDR3 length: 14
J gene: TRBJ2-3
CDR3 protein: CSTPEREDADTQYF
CDR3 DNA: TGCAGTACACCCGAGCGGGAGGACGCAGATACGCAGTATTTT

V gene: TRBV15
clone size: -
D gene: -
CDR3 length: 13
J gene: TRBJ1-5
CDR3 protein: CATSPHSNQPQHF
CDR3 DNA: TGTGCCACCAGCCCCCATAGCAATCAGCCCCAGCATTTT

V gene: TRBV11-3
clone size: -
D gene: -
CDR3 length: 15
J gene: TRBJ2-3
CDR3 protein: CASSLGRTSTDTQYF
CDR3 DNA: TGTGCCAGCAGCTTAGGCCGAACTAGCACAGATACGCAGTATTTT

V gene: TRBV4-1
clone size: -
D gene: -
CDR3 length: 13
J gene: TRBJ2-3
CDR3 protein: CASSQVSTDTQYF
CDR3 DNA: TGCGCCAGCAGCCAAGTAAGCACAGATACGCAGTATTTT

V gene: TRBV6-2/TRBV6-3
clone size: -
D gene: -
CDR3 length: 16
J gene: TRBJ2-5
CDR3 protein: CASSRAGETFEETQYF
CDR3 DNA: TGTGCCAGCAGTAGGGCAGGGGAGACTTTCGAGGAGACCCAGTACTTC

V gene: TRBV7-8
clone size: -
D gene: -
CDR3 length: 15
J gene: TRBJ2-5
CDR3 protein: CASSLDQGEGETQYF
CDR3 DNA: TGTGCCAGCAGCTTAGATCAGGGGGAGGGGGAGACCCAGTACTTC

V gene: TRBV20-1
clone size: few
D gene: -
CDR3 length: 12
J gene: TRBJ1-1
CDR3 protein: CSARAGDTEAFF
CDR3 DNA: TGCAGTGCTAGAGCGGGGGACACTGAAGCTTTCTTT

V gene: TRBV2
clone size: few
D gene: TRBD2
CDR3 length: 14
J gene: TRBJ2-3
CDR3 protein: CASTASGGAYTQYF
CDR3 DNA: TGTGCCAGCACGGCTAGCGGGGGGGCGTATACGCAGTATTTT

V gene: TRBV20-1
clone size: few
D gene: -
CDR3 length: 14
J gene: TRBJ1-3
CDR3 protein: CSARDFRDGNTIYF
CDR3 DNA: TGCAGTGCTAGAGATTTCAGGGATGGAAACACCATATATTTT

V gene: TRBV20-1
clone size: -
D gene: TRBD1
CDR3 length: 14
J gene: TRBJ1-2
CDR3 protein: CSAIPNRGQYGYTF
CDR3 DNA: TGCAGTGCTATACCTAACAGGGGGCAATATGGCTACACCTTC

V gene: TRBV10-3
clone size: -
D gene: -
CDR3 length: 16
J gene: TRBJ2-3
CDR3 protein: CAISPSGGGTTDTQYF
CDR3 DNA: TGTGCCATCAGCCCCTCGGGAGGGGGCACCACAGATACGCAGTATTTT

V gene: TRBV19
clone size: few
D gene: -
CDR3 length: 14
J gene: TRBJ1-1
CDR3 protein: CATTYQAGDTEAFF
CDR3 DNA: TGTGCCACCACCTACCAAGCGGGTGACACTGAAGCTTTCTTT

V gene: TRBV6-1
clone size: few
D gene: -
CDR3 length: 15
J gene: TRBJ2-6
CDR3 protein: CASSERVTGANVLTF
CDR3 DNA: TGTGCCAGCAGTGAACGGGTCACCGGGGCCAACGTCCTGACTTTC

V gene: TRBV6-1
clone size: few
D gene: -
CDR3 length: 17
J gene: TRBJ2-2
CDR3 protein: CASSESALSGNTGELFF
CDR3 DNA: TGTGCCAGCAGTGAATCTGCGCTGTCAGGGAACACCGGGGAGCTGTTTTTT

V gene: TRBV20-1
clone size: few
D gene: TRBD2
CDR3 length: 14
J gene: TRBJ2-7
CDR3 protein: CSATPVAGAYEQYF
CDR3 DNA: TGCAGTGCTACCCCGGTGGCGGGGGCCTACGAGCAGTACTTC

V gene: TRBV24-1
clone size: few
D gene: -
CDR3 length: 16
J gene: TRBJ2-2
CDR3 protein: CATSDSRTANTGELFF
CDR3 DNA: TGTGCCACCAGTGATTCAAGGACAGCGAACACCGGGGAGCTGTTTTTT

V gene: TRBV27
clone size: once
D gene: -
CDR3 length: 18
J gene: TRBJ2-1
CDR3 protein: CASSLGPRGRRPRGEQFF
CDR3 DNA: TGTGCCAGCAGTTTAGGCCCCCGGGGGCGGCGACCCCGAGGTGAGCAGTTCTTC

V gene: TRBV20-1
clone size: few
D gene: -
CDR3 length: 12
J gene: TRBJ2-7
CDR3 protein: CSARVELDEQYF
CDR3 DNA: TGCAGTGCTAGAGTCGAGTTGGACGAGCAGTACTTC

V gene: TRBV24-1
clone size: -
D gene: TRBD1
CDR3 length: 15
J gene: TRBJ1-2
CDR3 protein: CATSDLDRVGYGYTF
CDR3 DNA: TGTGCCACCAGTGATTTGGACAGGGTCGGCTATGGCTACACCTTC

V gene: TRBV20-1
clone size: -
D gene: TRBD2
CDR3 length: 17
J gene: TRBJ2-2
CDR3 protein: CSARASGRAGVTGELFF
CDR3 DNA: TGCAGTGCTAGAGCTAGCGGGAGGGCAGGAGTAACCGGGGAGCTGTTTTTT

V gene: TRBV7-2
clone size: -
D gene: TRBD1
CDR3 length: 13
J gene: TRBJ1-2
CDR3 protein: CASSPGQGYGYTF
CDR3 DNA: TGTGCCAGCAGCCCTGGACAGGGGTATGGCTACACCTTC

V gene: TRBV5-8
clone size: -
D gene: TRBD1
CDR3 length: 13
J gene: TRBJ2-5
CDR3 protein: CASSTDRGETQYF
CDR3 DNA: TGTGCCAGCAGCACGGACAGGGGAGAGACCCAGTACTTC

V gene: TRBV27
clone size: -
D gene: TRBD1
CDR3 length: 18
J gene: TRBJ2-6
CDR3 protein: CASSPGQGAPSGANVLTF
CDR3 DNA: TGTGCCAGCAGCCCGGGACAGGGGGCCCCCTCTGGGGCCAACGTCCTGACTTTC

V gene: TRBV20-1
clone size: -
D gene: TRBD1
CDR3 length: 15
J gene: TRBJ1-2
CDR3 protein: CSARGAGTAIYGYTF
CDR3 DNA: TGCAGTGCCAGAGGGGCCGGGACAGCGATCTATGGCTACACCTTC

V gene: TRBV5-8
clone size: few
D gene: TRBD1
CDR3 length: 16
J gene: TRBJ1-5
CDR3 protein: CASSFDRGERNQPQHF
CDR3 DNA: TGTGCCAGCAGCTTTGACAGGGGCGAACGCAATCAGCCCCAGCATTTT

V gene: TRBV6-5
clone size: few
D gene: -
CDR3 length: 14
J gene: TRBJ2-5
CDR3 protein: CASSYWDNQETQYF
CDR3 DNA: TGTGCCAGCAGTTACTGGGACAACCAAGAGACCCAGTACTTC

V gene: TRBV20-1
clone size: -
D gene: TRBD2
CDR3 length: 12
J gene: TRBJ2-1
CDR3 protein: CSGGARYNEQFF
CDR3 DNA: TGCAGCGGGGGGGCCCGGTACAATGAGCAGTTCTTC

V gene: TRBV28
clone size: -
D gene: TRBD1
CDR3 length: 14
J gene: TRBJ2-7
CDR3 protein: CASRRSGGSYEQYF
CDR3 DNA: TGTGCCAGCAGACGCTCAGGGGGATCCTACGAGCAGTACTTC

V gene: TRBV7-3
clone size: -
D gene: -
CDR3 length: 15
J gene: TRBJ2-1
CDR3 protein: CASSENGASYNEQFF
CDR3 DNA: TGTGCCAGCAGCGAAAACGGAGCTTCCTACAATGAGCAGTTCTTC

V gene: TRBV6-5
clone size: -
D gene: -
CDR3 length: 14
J gene: TRBJ1-6
CDR3 protein: CASSYPGVGSPLHF
CDR3 DNA: TGTGCCAGCAGTTACCCGGGTGTGGGGTCACCCCTCCACTTT

V gene: TRBV6-1
clone size: few
D gene: -
CDR3 length: 13
J gene: TRBJ2-7
CDR3 protein: CASSEWVSYEQYF
CDR3 DNA: TGTGCCAGCAGTGAATGGGTAAGCTACGAGCAGTACTTC

V gene: TRBV20-1
clone size: -
D gene: -
CDR3 length: 15
J gene: TRBJ1-5
CDR3 protein: CSASGTPGGDQPQHF
CDR3 DNA: TGCAGTGCTAGTGGGACTCCCGGGGGCGATCAGCCCCAGCATTTT

V gene: TRBV7-2
clone size: -
D gene: -
CDR3 length: 14
J gene: TRBJ1-2
CDR3 protein: CASSLVPIYYGYTF
CDR3 DNA: TGTGCCAGCAGCTTAGTTCCCATTTACTATGGCTACACCTTC

V gene: TRBV24-1
clone size: -
D gene: TRBD2
CDR3 length: 15
J gene: TRBJ2-3
CDR3 protein: CATSATSGYTDTQYF
CDR3 DNA: TGTGCCACCAGTGCGACTAGCGGGTACACAGATACGCAGTATTTT

V gene: TRBV4-3
clone size: -
D gene: TRBD2
CDR3 length: 15
J gene: TRBJ2-2
CDR3 protein: CASSRGTSGTGELFF
CDR3 DNA: TGCGCCAGCAGCCGGGGGACTAGCGGCACCGGGGAGCTGTTTTTT

V gene: TRBV6-2/TRBV6-3
clone size: -
D gene: TRBD1
CDR3 length: 17
J gene: TRBJ1-2
CDR3 protein: CASSLMAGQGVYYGYTF
CDR3 DNA: TGTGCCAGCAGTCTGATGGCTGGACAGGGAGTCTACTATGGCTACACCTTC

V gene: TRBV7-9
clone size: -
D gene: TRBD1
CDR3 length: 15
J gene: TRBJ1-1
CDR3 protein: CASSLPGQGYTEAFF
CDR3 DNA: TGTGCCAGCAGCCTTCCGGGACAGGGATACACTGAAGCTTTCTTT